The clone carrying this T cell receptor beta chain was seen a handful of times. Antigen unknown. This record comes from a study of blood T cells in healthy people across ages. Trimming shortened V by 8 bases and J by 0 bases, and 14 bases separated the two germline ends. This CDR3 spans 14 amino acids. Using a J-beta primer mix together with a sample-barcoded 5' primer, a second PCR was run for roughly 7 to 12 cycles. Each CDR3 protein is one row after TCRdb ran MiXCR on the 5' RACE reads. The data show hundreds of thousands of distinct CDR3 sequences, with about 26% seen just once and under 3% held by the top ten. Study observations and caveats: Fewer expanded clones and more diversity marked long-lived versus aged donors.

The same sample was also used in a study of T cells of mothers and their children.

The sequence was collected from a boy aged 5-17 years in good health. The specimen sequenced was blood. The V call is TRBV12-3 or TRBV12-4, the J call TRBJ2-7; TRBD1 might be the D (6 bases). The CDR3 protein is CASAVTGNSYEQYF. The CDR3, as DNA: TGTGCCAGCGCCGTGACAGGAAACTCCTACGAGCAGTACTTC.